This entry lists 29 T cell receptor beta chains sequenced from one sample in a study of cytomegalovirus exposure and HLA in healthy donors. Produced via immunoSEQ multiplex PCR; TCRdb's table is partial and in-frame only. Here the sample spans about 110,000 clones, 88% being singletons. Sequenced material: PBMCs. These receptors were collected from a woman between 18 and 29 years old in good health and CMV-seropositive.

The V and J genes are TRBV7-2 and TRBJ1-1, with D possibly matching TRBD1 (5 bases). Trimming removed 5 bases at V and 0 bases at J, with 7 bases between. The CDR3 extends over 13 amino acids. CDR1 and CDR2 (germline): SGHTA, FQGNSA. CDR3 region: CASSPTVNTEAFF. The CDR3 nucleotides read TGTGCCAGCAGCCCGACAGTGAACACTGAAGCTTTCTTT.

This chain connects TRBV28 to TRBJ2-5, with 8 bases identical to TRBD1. This CDR3 region has 16 residues. Trimming cost V 5 bases and J 1 base; bases outside gene matches: 9. CDR1 and CDR2 (germline): MDHEN, SYDVKM. The CDR3 sequence is CASSPRTGKGQETQYF. In DNA form, the CDR3 reads TGTGCCAGCAGTCCCCGGACAGGGAAGGGCCAAGAGACCCAGTACTTC.

This clone is a singleton in its sample. The CDR3 coding sequence is TGCAGCGTTGAACTAGCGGGGGGTGTCGAGCAGTACGTC. This codes for CSVELAGGVEQYV. This rearrangement joins TRBV29-1 to TRBJ2-7, with TRBD2 matching 11 bases. The CDR3 is made up of 13 amino acids. V shed 2 bases, J shed 6 bases, and the junction held 3 bases outside the gene matches. In germline, CDR1 is SQVTM, CDR2 ANQGSEA.

This clone appeared a single time. The J gene is TRBJ2-1, the V gene TRBV27; D perhaps matches TRBD2 (6 bases). Trimming left V 2 bases short and J 6 bases short, with 11 bases between. The CDR3 is 14 amino acids. Germline V gene sequence: CDR1 MNHEY, CDR2 SMNVEV (reference sequence). CDR3 nucleotide sequence: TGTGCCAGCAGTTTAGAGGGGACTCCCAATGAGCAGTTCTTC. This sequence encodes CASSLEGTPNEQFF.

The rearrangement joins TRBV6-5 to TRBJ1-1; D is uncertain. V was trimmed by 1 base and J by 4 bases, leaving 10 bases between them. Germline V CDR1 and CDR2: MNHEY, SVGAGI. The CDR3 contains 14 residues. In DNA, the CDR3 is TGTGCCAGCAGTTACTTATCCCCCCCCACTGAAGCTTTCTTT. Encoded protein: CASSYLSPPTEAFF.

The chain recombines TRBV5-4 with TRBJ2-5; 8 nucleotides align to TRBD2. Germline V lookup: CDR1 SGHNT, CDR2 YYREEE (reference sequence). V dropped 4 bases and J dropped 5; count of bases not matched to a gene: 13. This CDR3 has 16 amino acids. The CDR3 loop reads CASSPGGVGYKETQYF. In nucleotides, the CDR3 is TGTGCCAGCAGCCCGGGGGGGGTTGGGTACAAGGAGACCCAGTACTTC.

V is TRBV9 and J is TRBJ2-1; D might be TRBD2 (5 bases). CDR1 and CDR2 (germline): SGDLS, YYNGEE. This CDR3 is 16 amino acids long. V shed 3 bases and J shed 0 bases, with 13 bases lying between them. CDR3 residues: CASSGRSGSSYNEQFF. In DNA, the CDR3 is TGTGCCAGCAGCGGACGATCGGGGAGCTCCTACAATGAGCAGTTCTTC.

The J gene is TRBJ2-1, the V gene TRBV6-6; 10 nucleotides match TRBD2. The V and J ends lost 5 bases and 4 bases, in that order; junction bases with no gene match: 8. The CDR3 loop spans 16 amino acids. Germline V gene sequence: CDR1 MNHNY, CDR2 SVGAGI (reference sequence). In DNA form, the CDR3 reads TGTGCCAGCAGTCAGACCCTTAGCGGGGGGTACAATGAGCAGTTCTTC. Translated, it gives CASSQTLSGGYNEQFF.

V gene TRBV4-2 combines with J gene TRBJ2-2; D may be TRBD2 (6 bases). The CDR3 totals 17 residues. CDR1 is LGHNA and CDR2 is YNFKEQ in the germline V gene. Trimming pared 2 bases from V and 3 bases from J, leaving 16 bases between. CDR3 nucleotide sequence: TGTGCCAGCAGCCAAATGGAGGAGGGGCGCGACACCGGGGAGCTGTTTTTT. Protein sequence: CASSQMEEGRDTGELFF.

J is TRBJ1-2 and V is TRBV27; no firm D call. Trimming took off 0 bases at V and 0 bases at J, with 14 bases between the two ends. The CDR3 covers 17 residues. CDR1 is MNHEY, CDR2 SMNVEV, per germline (reference sequence). The CDR3: CASSLSIGGSSNYGYTF. The CDR3 DNA reads as TGTGCCAGCAGTTTATCGATTGGAGGCTCCTCTAACTATGGCTACACCTTC.

This chain links TRBV4-3 with TRBJ1-5; unclear D gene. Germline-derived CDR1 and CDR2 are LGHNA and YSLEER. Trimming cost V 2 bases and J 5 bases, with 13 bases left between them. The CDR3 extends over 15 amino acids. CDR3 protein: CASSQTGILDQPQHF. The CDR3 DNA reads TGCGCCAGCAGCCAAACGGGGATACTAGATCAGCCCCAGCATTTT.

The V gene is TRBV29-1, the J gene TRBJ1-2; 11 bases agree with TRBD1. The V gene end was trimmed by 6 bases and the J gene end by 4 bases; junction bases not matched to a gene: 4. CDR1 and CDR2 from the germline V gene are SQVTM and ANQGSEA. The CDR3 runs 13 residues. The CDR3 is CSVGDRGIYGYTF. As DNA, the CDR3 is TGCAGCGTGGGGGACAGGGGGATCTATGGCTACACCTTC. Full variable domain (missing parts from reference TRBV29-1 and TRBJ1-2): SAVISQKPSRDICQRGTSLTIQCQVDSQVTMMFWYRQQPGQSLTLIATANQGSEATYESGFVIDKFPISRPNLTFSTLTVSNMSPEDSSIYLCSVGDRGIYGYTFGSGTRLTVV.

The gene calls are TRBV6-1 and TRBJ2-1; 12 nucleotides match TRBD1. CDR1 is MNHNS, CDR2 SASEGT, per germline. The V gene end was trimmed by 4 bases and the J gene end by 7 bases; junction bases not matched to a gene: 8. CDR3 length equals 16 residues. Here the CDR3 reads CASSASGTGGWNEQFF. The CDR3 DNA sequence: TGTGCCAGCAGTGCCTCCGGGACAGGGGGCTGGAATGAGCAGTTCTTC.

The chain uses TRBV7-8 and TRBJ1-2; D may be TRBD1 (6 bases). This CDR3 is 13 amino acids long. Trimming pared 4 bases from V and 4 bases from J, leaving 10 bases between. The germline V gene encodes CDR1 SGHVS and CDR2 FQNEAQ. The CDR3 DNA follows: TGTGCCAGCAGCTCACAGGGTCCCTATGGCTACACCTTC. Its translation: CASSSQGPYGYTF.

The V and J genes are TRBV4-2 and TRBJ1-2, with D maybe TRBD1 (5 bases). The CDR3 contains 13 residues. The V end was cut by 5 bases, the J end by 5 bases, with 12 bases between. The germline V gene has CDR1 LGHNA and CDR2 YNFKEQ. CDR3 in amino acids: CASSERTSYGYTF. Written as DNA, the CDR3 is TGTGCCAGCAGCGAACGGACATCTTATGGCTACACCTTC.

The chain recombines TRBV6-1 with TRBJ1-2; tentative D call: TRBD1 (5 bases). CDR1 is MNHNS, CDR2 SASEGT, per germline. This CDR3 is 14 amino acids long. V dropped 1 base and J dropped 8 bases, with 14 bases sitting between them. CDR3 nucleotides: TGTGCCAGCAGTGAAGTAGATCGGGGGGTCGGCTACACCTTC. It yields the protein CASSEVDRGVGYTF.

V gene TRBV27 combines with J gene TRBJ1-5; D perhaps matches TRBD1 (6 bases). V lost 1 base and J 6 bases, leaving 10 bases between the germline ends. CDR3 length: 14 amino acids. From germline, CDR1 is MNHEY and CDR2 SMNVEV (reference sequence). The CDR3 coding sequence is TGTGCCAGCAGTTTATGGGCAGGGGTTCAGCCCCAGCATTTT. Residues: CASSLWAGVQPQHF.

The chain joins TRBV7-2 to TRBJ1-6; 7 bases map to TRBD1. Trimming at V came to 4 bases and at J to 4 bases, leaving 4 bases not matched to a gene. The CDR3 covers 15 residues. Germline CDR1 and CDR2: SGHTA and FQGNSA. CDR3 loop: CASSSGTDYNSPLHF. DNA for the CDR3: TGTGCCAGCAGCTCAGGGACAGATTATAATTCACCCCTCCACTTT.

This clone appeared once. This sequence joins TRBV19 and TRBJ1-5; 8 bases fit TRBD1. CDR1 is LNHDA and CDR2 is SQIVND in the germline V gene (reference sequence). V shed 5 bases and J 0 bases; nucleotides not matched to a gene: 12. This CDR3 comprises 18 residues. CDR3 sequence reads: CASSGDRGRIVSNQPQHF. The CDR3 bases are TGTGCCAGTAGTGGCGACAGGGGCCGTATCGTTAGCAATCAGCCCCAGCATTTT. The complete variable domain, with remaining parts taken from reference TRBV19 and TRBJ1-5, reads DGGITQSPKYLFRKEGQNVTLSCEQNLNHDAMYWYRQDPGQGLRLIYYSQIVNDFQKGDIAEGYSVSREKKESFPLTVTSAQKNPTAFYLCASSGDRGRIVSNQPQHFGDGTRLSIL.

The chain has TRBV29-1 and TRBJ1-1; 7 bases line up with TRBD1. V shed 7 bases, J shed 3 bases, and the junction held 8 bases outside the gene matches. The CDR3 is 13 amino acids. The germline CDR1 and CDR2 sequences are SQVTM and ANQGSEA. CDR3 nucleotide sequence: TGCAGCGGTTTGCAGGGGGGAGACACTGAAGCTTTCTTT. Its translation: CSGLQGGDTEAFF.

Turning to this clone: Additional DNA sequences in this sample encode the identical CDR3. The V and J genes are TRBV6-1 and TRBJ2-7; 7 nucleotides align to TRBD1. The J segment lost 3 bases and the V segment lost 4 bases, leaving 0 bases of the junction unmatched. This CDR3 contains 12 residues. CDR1 MNHNS and CDR2 SASEGT come from the germline V gene. The CDR3 DNA is TGTGCCAGCAGTGGGGACAGCTACGAGCAGTACTTC. Translation gives CASSGDSYEQYF.

CDR3 amino acids: CASSHGGANEQYF. In nucleotides, the CDR3 is TGTGCCAGCAGCCACGGGGGGGCAAACGAGCAGTACTTC. V and J are TRBV5-6 and TRBJ2-7; 8 nucleotides agree with TRBD2. CDR1 and CDR2 from the germline V gene are SGHDT and YYEEEE. The CDR3 has 13 amino acids. The junction had 5 bases not matched to a gene; V was cut back by 4 bases and J by 5 bases.

This clone appeared a few times. The V call is TRBV29-1, the J call TRBJ2-3, with 12 nucleotides matching TRBD2. J lost 0 bases, V lost 6 bases, and 4 bases had no gene match. The CDR3 covers 15 residues. CDR1 and CDR2 (germline): SQVTM, ANQGSEA. In nucleotides, the CDR3 is TGCAGCGTACCTAGCGGGGGGGAAAGCACAGATACGCAGTATTTT. It encodes CSVPSGGESTDTQYF.

This chain uses TRBV27 with TRBJ2-3; 11 bases map to TRBD2. The V and J ends lost 4 bases and 5 bases, in that order; junction bases with no gene match: 8. The germline gives CDR1 MNHEY, CDR2 SMNVEV (reference sequence). The CDR3 is 16 amino acids. The CDR3 here is CASSSRLAGSEDTQYF. The DNA for the CDR3 is TGTGCCAGCAGTTCCCGACTAGCGGGGTCAGAAGATACGCAGTATTTT.

The rearrangement joins TRBV4-1 to TRBJ2-7, with D maybe TRBD1 (6 bases). The CDR3 totals 13 residues. V dropped 0 bases and J dropped 8 bases, with 11 bases sitting between them. In germline, CDR1 is MGHRA, CDR2 YSYEKL. Here the CDR3 DNA reads TGCGCCAGCAGCCAAGATTTGGGGGCTCAGCAGTACTTC. Translating it yields CASSQDLGAQQYF.

This sequence joins TRBV6-5 and TRBJ1-6; 9 positions agree with TRBD1. CDR3 length: 14 residues. The germline gives CDR1 MNHEY, CDR2 SVGAGI. Trimming took 5 bases from V and 7 from J; bases not matched to a gene: 3. CDR3 loop: CASSEGTGNSPLHF. CDR3 bases: TGTGCCAGCAGTGAAGGGACAGGGAATTCACCCCTCCACTTT.

This clone has more than one count but fewer than ten. The V call is TRBV2, the J call TRBJ1-6; D not certain. There are 12 residues in the CDR3. V lost 4 bases to trimming and J lost 7 bases, with 5 bases between them. The germline V gene encodes CDR1 SNHLY and CDR2 FYNNEI. DNA of the CDR3: TGTGCCAGCAGTGCGGGAAATTCACCCCTCCACTTT. This translates into CASSAGNSPLHF.

The rearrangement links TRBV7-3 to TRBJ1-3; 7 bases are shared with TRBD1. The CDR3 totals 18 residues. Germline CDR1 is SGHTA and CDR2 is FQGTGA. V shed 1 base and J 3 bases; nucleotides not matched to a gene: 12. Written as DNA, the CDR3 is TGTGCCAGCAGCTTAAAATCCTGCGACAGGGTGGATGGAAACACCATATATTTT. It specifies CASSLKSCDRVDGNTIYF.

The chain uses TRBV7-9 and TRBJ2-3, with D maybe TRBD1 (6 bases). Per the germline V gene, CDR1 is SEHNR and CDR2 is FQNEAQ (reference sequence). The length of the CDR3 is 17 residues. Trimming removed 5 bases from V and 0 bases from J, with 18 bases in between. The CDR3 nucleotides are TGTGCCAGCAGCGGGCCCATGGGGACATCTAGCACAGATACGCAGTATTTT. Protein sequence: CASSGPMGTSSTDTQYF.